Below, 29 T cell receptor beta chains from the same sample are listed, as sequenced in a study of blood T cell repertoires in COVID-19. Only in-frame clones appear in the TCRdb table, and some are missing; sequencing was by immunoSEQ multiplex PCR. The sample lists 150,000 to 200,000 clones, around 89% seen once, with about 0.59% in the top ten. Sequenced input: peripheral blood. Every receptor here comes from a man aged 45-60 years with acute or convalescent COVID-19.

This sequence joins TRBV10-3 and TRBJ2-2; 9 bases are a match to TRBD1. The CDR3 is 13 amino acids. Germline V gene data show CDR1 as ENHRY and CDR2 as SYGVKD. J was trimmed by 6 bases and V by 6 bases; bases with no gene match: 2. This CDR3 reads CAIRQGASGELFF. The CDR3 DNA sequence: TGTGCCATCAGACAGGGGGCTTCCGGGGAGCTGTTTTTT.

The rearrangement links TRBV24-1 to TRBJ2-3; 7 nucleotides align to TRBD2. The CDR3 length is 17 residues. The germline gives CDR1 KGHDR, CDR2 SFDVKD. After removal of 6 bases from V and 4 bases from J, the junction contained 15 bases not matched to a gene. The CDR3 loop is CATSRAGGSRSADTQYF. In nucleotides, the CDR3 is TGTGCCACCAGTCGCGCCGGGGGGTCAAGGTCGGCAGATACGCAGTATTTT.

CDR3 nucleotide sequence: TGTGCCAGCAGCGAGTTCATAAACACTGAAGCTTTCTTT. Translated: CASSEFINTEAFF. The chain uses TRBV7-9 and TRBJ1-1; D unresolved. The CDR3 totals 13 residues. With 5 bases removed from V and 2 bases from J, the gap between germline ends came to 9 bases. Germline V CDR1 and CDR2: SEHNR, FQNEAQ (reference sequence).

The CDR3 is CASSLLSSLYNEQFF. CDR3 DNA: TGCGCCAGCAGCTTACTAAGCTCACTATACAATGAGCAGTTCTTC. This chain joins TRBV5-1 and TRBJ2-1, with no clear D. V lost 2 bases, J lost 4 bases, and 13 bases lay in between. The CDR3 contains 15 residues. Germline V CDR1 and CDR2: SGHRS, YFSETQ.

This sequence joins TRBV21-1 and TRBJ2-2; the table names TRBD2, a call not compared with the DNA. TRBV21-1 corresponds to a pseudogene. The CDR3 is made up of 13 amino acids. CDR3 region: CASSKVSSGELFF. The CDR3 nucleotides are TGTGCCAGCAGCAAAGTGTCGTCCGGGGAGCTGTTTTTT.

This chain uses TRBV15 with TRBJ2-5; 10 bases match TRBD2. The CDR3 runs 16 residues. The ends lost 3 bases at V and 1 base at J; junction bases unmatched: 5. The germline V gene encodes CDR1 LNHNV and CDR2 YYDKDF (reference sequence). The CDR3 bases are TGTGCCACCAGCAGCGACAGACTAGCGGGCCAAGAGACCCAGTACTTC. Residues: CATSSDRLAGQETQYF. Variable domain in full (rest from reference TRBV15 and TRBJ2-5): DAMVIQNPRYQVTQFGKPVTLSCSQTLNHNVMYWYQQKSSQAPKLLFHYYDKDFNNEADTPDNFQSRRPNTSFCFLDIRSPGLGDTAMYLCATSSDRLAGQETQYFGPGTRLLVL.

The V call is TRBV28, the J call TRBJ1-5; D perhaps matches TRBD1 (6 bases). The CDR3 loop spans 12 amino acids. Trimming removed 8 bases at V and 6 bases at J, with 11 bases between. Germline V CDR1 and CDR2: MDHEN, SYDVKM. The CDR3 spells CASAEQGQPQHF. The CDR3 DNA follows: TGTGCCAGCGCCGAACAGGGTCAGCCCCAGCATTTT.

The rearrangement links TRBV24-1 to TRBJ2-2; D is ambiguous. The CDR3 runs to 11 residues. V was clipped by 6 bases and J by 5 bases, with 3 bases between them. Looked up from germline, CDR1 is KGHDR and CDR2 is SFDVKD. The CDR3 reads CATSRTGELFF. CDR3 DNA: TGTGCCACCAGTCGGACCGGGGAGCTGTTTTTT.

CDR3 in DNA: TGTGCCAGCAGTCCCCGTCCCGGGACAGGGTTCGGTGGCTACACCTTC. Protein product: CASSPRPGTGFGGYTF. This chain links TRBV27 with TRBJ1-2, with 9 bases lining up with TRBD1. Looked up from germline, CDR1 is MNHEY and CDR2 is SMNVEV (reference sequence). V lost 5 bases and J lost 7; bases outside the gene matches: 14. The CDR3 extends over 16 amino acids.

V and J are TRBV28 and TRBJ1-6; 12 positions agree with TRBD1. The CDR3 length is 16 residues. Trimming took 6 bases from V and 10 from J; bases not matched to a gene: 10. CDR1 and CDR2 from the germline V gene are MDHEN and SYDVKM. CDR3: CASSPTGQGARSPLHF. CDR3 bases: TGTGCCAGCAGCCCAACGGGACAGGGGGCTCGGTCACCCCTCCACTTT.

V gene TRBV19 combines with J gene TRBJ1-5; the D is unclear. CDR3 length equals 14 residues. The germline gives CDR1 LNHDA, CDR2 SQIVND (reference sequence). The V gene lost 3 bases and the J gene lost 5 bases, with 11 bases spanning the gap. The CDR3 DNA follows: TGTGCCAGTAGTATTTCTTTGGGCGATCAGCCCCAGCATTTT. Protein: CASSISLGDQPQHF.

This chain joins TRBV7-2 and TRBJ2-7; perhaps TRBD2 as D (6 bases). Germline lookup yields CDR1 SGHTA and CDR2 FQGNSA. The CDR3 length is 16 residues. V gave up 5 bases and J gave up 0 bases, with 17 bases separating them. The CDR3: CASSPGGSQSSYEQYV. The CDR3 region has the DNA TGTGCCAGCAGCCCCGGGGGTAGTCAAAGCTCCTACGAGCAGTACGTC.

The chain has TRBV6-2 or TRBV6-3 and TRBJ2-7, with D unresolved. Trimming removed 4 bases from V and 4 bases from J, with 11 bases in between. Germline loops: CDR1 MNHEY, CDR2 SVGEGT. This CDR3 spans 13 amino acids. DNA for the CDR3: TGTGCCAGCAGTTGGAACAGCCTGTACGAGCAGTACGTC. Amino acids: CASSWNSLYEQYV.

The rearrangement uses TRBV6-5 and TRBJ1-2; 12 bases map to TRBD1. The CDR3 covers 16 residues. With 4 bases clipped from V and 2 bases from J, the junction kept 5 bases outside the gene matches. Germline V gives CDR1 MNHEY, CDR2 SVGAGI. CDR3 coding DNA: TGTGCCAGCAGTTCTTACGGGACAGGGGGCAACTATGGCTACACCTTC. Encoded protein: CASSSYGTGGNYGYTF.

The rearrangement uses TRBV5-1 and TRBJ1-5; perhaps TRBD1 as D (6 bases). Germline CDR1 is SGHRS and CDR2 is YFSETQ. Trimming took 4 bases from V and 2 from J, leaving 10 bases between them. The CDR3 is 14 residues long. For the CDR3, the DNA is TGCGCCAGCAGCCTCGAGGGGGGCAATCAGCCCCAGCATTTT. It is translated as CASSLEGGNQPQHF. The entire variable domain, with the rest obtained from reference TRBV5-1 and TRBJ1-5, is as follows: KAGVTQTPRYLIKTRGQQVTLSCSPISGHRSVSWYQQTPGQGLQFLFEYFSETQRNKGNFPGRFSGRQFSNSRSEMNVSTLELGDSALYLCASSLEGGNQPQHFGDGTRLSIL.

The chain links TRBV3-1 (or the pseudogene TRBV3-2) to TRBJ1-2, with no clear D. The V gene's germline CDR1 is LGHDT and CDR2 YNNKEL (reference sequence). The CDR3 contains 14 residues. Trimming shortened V by 0 bases and J by 5 bases, and 10 bases separated the two germline ends. CDR3 protein: CASSQDDTIYGYTF. The CDR3 bases are TGTGCCAGCAGCCAAGATGACACGATATATGGCTACACCTTC.

The chain employs TRBV30 and TRBJ2-5, with 7 bases fitting TRBD2. J gave up 4 bases and V 5 bases, and 7 bases lay outside the gene matches. The CDR3 runs to 13 residues. Germline V lookup: CDR1 GTSNPN, CDR2 SVGIG (reference sequence). CDR3: CAWSFVAGETQYF. In DNA form, the CDR3 reads TGTGCCTGGTCCTTTGTAGCGGGAGAGACCCAGTACTTC.

The chain recombines TRBV27 with TRBJ1-4; possible D gene TRBD1, 6 bases. Germline V CDR1 and CDR2: MNHEY, SMNVEV (reference sequence). Deletions cut 6 bases from V and 4 bases from J, with 18 bases between. The CDR3 loop spans 16 amino acids. This chain's CDR3 is CASRSSLTGFNEKLFF. In nucleotides, the CDR3 is TGTGCCAGCAGGTCTTCATTAACAGGGTTTAATGAAAAACTGTTTTTT.

The rearrangement joins TRBV14 to TRBJ1-1, with a possible D match to TRBD1 (6 bases). Trimming pared 4 bases from V and 1 base from J, leaving 7 bases between. The CDR3 has 13 residues. Germline CDR1 SGHDN, CDR2 FVKESK. The CDR3 loop is CASSPQGNTEAFF. CDR3 nucleotides: TGTGCCAGCAGCCCACAGGGGAACACTGAAGCTTTCTTT.

CDR3 sequence (DNA): TGTGCCAGCAGTTTCTTGGACAGGGTGAATTCACCCCTCCACTTT. This encodes CASSFLDRVNSPLHF. This rearrangement joins TRBV6-2 or TRBV6-3 to TRBJ1-6; 8 bases fit TRBD1. Trimming took 4 bases from V and 7 from J; bases not matched to a gene: 6. The CDR3 runs 15 residues. Germline V lookup: CDR1 MNHEY, CDR2 SVGEGT.

The gene calls are TRBV9 and TRBJ1-6; 10 nucleotides line up with TRBD1. This CDR3 is built from 15 residues. With 0 bases clipped from V and 10 bases from J, the junction kept 4 bases outside the gene matches. Germline-derived CDR1 and CDR2 are SGDLS and YYNGEE. The CDR3 is CASSVDRTGGSPLHF. The CDR3 nucleotides are TGTGCCAGCAGCGTAGACAGGACAGGGGGATCACCCCTCCACTTT.

V usage is TRBV19 and J usage is TRBJ1-1; 10 bases are shared with TRBD1. Germline loops: CDR1 LNHDA, CDR2 SQIVND (reference sequence). The CDR3 spans 17 residues. Trimming at V came to 7 bases and at J to 0 bases, leaving 11 bases not matched to a gene. The CDR3 region is CASTPPPGTGVNTEAFF. The CDR3 DNA reads TGTGCCAGTACCCCGCCACCAGGGACAGGGGTGAACACTGAAGCTTTCTTT.

This rearrangement joins TRBV7-8 to TRBJ1-1; TRBD1 might be the D (6 bases). Germline CDR1 SGHVS, CDR2 FQNEAQ. The CDR3 sequence is 14 residues long. Trimming left V 5 bases short and J 5 bases short, with 15 bases between. The CDR3 DNA reads TGTGCCAGCAGCAAACCTAAACAGGGTACTGAAGCTTTCTTT. Its protein product is CASSKPKQGTEAFF.

This sequence joins TRBV27 and TRBJ1-2, with 8 bases fitting TRBD1. The germline gives CDR1 MNHEY, CDR2 SMNVEV (reference sequence). This CDR3 has 15 residues. The V and J ends lost 2 bases and 6 bases, in that order; junction bases with no gene match: 8. CDR3 protein: CASSLRLGRGHGYTF. The CDR3 region has the DNA TGTGCCAGCAGTTTAAGGTTGGGCAGGGGGCATGGCTACACCTTC.

This sequence joins TRBV6-5 and TRBJ1-1; 8 bases align to TRBD1. V shed 6 bases and J 7 bases; nucleotides not matched to a gene: 1. There are 11 residues in the CDR3. The V gene's germline CDR1 is MNHEY and CDR2 SVGAGI. CDR3 sequence reads: CASRGQGEAFF. CDR3 bases: TGTGCCAGCAGAGGACAGGGTGAAGCTTTCTTT.

The DNA for the CDR3 is TGTGCCAGTAGAACAGGCGCTACTGGAAACACCATATATTTT. Encoded protein: CASRTGATGNTIYF. The V and J genes are TRBV19 and TRBJ1-3; a possible D gene is TRBD1 (5 bases). The V end lost 6 bases, the J end lost 2 bases, and 11 bases lay between the germline ends. Germline V gene data show CDR1 as LNHDA and CDR2 as SQIVND (reference sequence). The length of the CDR3 is 14 residues. Full variable domain (rest looked up from reference TRBV19 and TRBJ1-3): DGGITQSPKYLFRKEGQNVTLSCEQNLNHDAMYWYRQDPGQGLRLIYYSQIVNDFQKGDIAEGYSVSREKKESFPLTVTSAQKNPTAFYLCASRTGATGNTIYFGEGSWLTVV.

This rearrangement joins TRBV27 to TRBJ2-7; TRBD2 might be the D (6 bases). The CDR3 runs to 14 residues. Germline loops: CDR1 MNHEY, CDR2 SMNVEV (reference sequence). Between the trimmed V and J ends, which lost 4 bases and 6 bases, there was a span of 16 bases. The DNA for the CDR3 is TGTGCCAGCAGTTGGGGACTCTATGAGGGCGAGCAGTACTTC. Protein sequence: CASSWGLYEGEQYF.

The chain links TRBV6-6 to TRBJ2-7; D might be TRBD1 (5 bases). This CDR3 comprises 13 residues. Looked up from germline, CDR1 is MNHNY and CDR2 is SVGAGI (reference sequence). The germline V and J ends were trimmed by 0 bases and 3 bases, with 6 bases remaining between them. The CDR3: CASSYSQGYEQYF. CDR3 coding DNA: TGTGCCAGCAGTTACTCCCAGGGCTACGAGCAGTACTTC.

This clone was counted between two and nine times. This sequence joins TRBV7-9 and TRBJ2-7; D is possibly TRBD1 (6 bases). The CDR3 is 11 residues long. In germline, CDR1 is SEHNR, CDR2 FQNEAQ (reference sequence). The V gene lost 5 bases and the J gene lost 11 bases, with 13 bases spanning the gap. The CDR3 loop reads CASSPDRLKYF. The CDR3 nucleotides read TGTGCCAGCAGCCCCGACAGGTTGAAGTACTTC.